This T cell receptor (beta chain) is from a study of blood T cell repertoires in COVID-19. About the research overall: The cDNA or gDNA used as material had been derived from T cells, B-cell-depleted T cells, or PBMCs.

Participants were placed into cohorts based on the clinical history they reported. This CDR3 has 13 amino acids. V lost 3 bases and J lost 4; bases outside the gene matches: 1. Germline loops: CDR1 GTSNPN, CDR2 SVGIG (reference sequence). In the study's own analysis: Using reference gene primer amplification, nucleated cell counts were estimated. The table came from immunoSEQ multiplex PCR; TCRdb's copy has only in-frame clones and leaves some out. From that table come the V and J calls and clone size; the DNA was used to work out D and trimming. The table has under 200,000 clones, approximately 81% seen once; the top ten hold approximately 5.1%.

The sequencing input was PBMCs or T cells enriched from blood (not recorded which). The chain links TRBV30 to TRBJ2-1, with 9 bases aligning to TRBD2. The sequence was obtained from a woman between 40 and 55 years old with acute COVID-19. CDR3: CAWRAGGYNEQFF. Here the CDR3 DNA reads TGTGCCTGGAGGGCGGGAGGGTACAATGAGCAGTTCTTC.